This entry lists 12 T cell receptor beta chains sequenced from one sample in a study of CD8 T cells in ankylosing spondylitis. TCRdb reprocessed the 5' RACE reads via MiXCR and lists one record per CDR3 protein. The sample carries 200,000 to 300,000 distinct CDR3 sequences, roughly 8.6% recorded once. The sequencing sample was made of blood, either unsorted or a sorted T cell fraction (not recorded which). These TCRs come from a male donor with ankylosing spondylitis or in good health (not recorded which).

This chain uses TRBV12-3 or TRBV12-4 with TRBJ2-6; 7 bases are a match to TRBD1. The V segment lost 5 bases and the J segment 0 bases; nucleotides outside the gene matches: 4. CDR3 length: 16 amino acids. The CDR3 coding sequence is TGTGCCAGCAGTATCAGGGGGAGCTCTGGGGCCAACGTCCTGACTTTC. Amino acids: CASSIRGSSGANVLTF.

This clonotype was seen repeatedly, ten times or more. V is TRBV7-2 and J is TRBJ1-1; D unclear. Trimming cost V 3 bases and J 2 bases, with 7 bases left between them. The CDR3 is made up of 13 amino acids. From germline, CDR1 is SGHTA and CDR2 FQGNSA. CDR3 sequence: CASSLNRNTEAFF. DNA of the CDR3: TGTGCCAGCAGCTTGAACAGAAACACTGAAGCTTTCTTT.

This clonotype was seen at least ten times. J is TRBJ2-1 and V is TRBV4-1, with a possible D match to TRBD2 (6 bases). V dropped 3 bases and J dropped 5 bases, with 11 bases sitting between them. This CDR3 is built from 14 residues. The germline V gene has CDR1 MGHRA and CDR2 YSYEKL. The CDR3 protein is CASSHVAVNNEQFF. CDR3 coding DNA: TGCGCCAGCAGCCACGTAGCGGTCAACAATGAGCAGTTCTTC.

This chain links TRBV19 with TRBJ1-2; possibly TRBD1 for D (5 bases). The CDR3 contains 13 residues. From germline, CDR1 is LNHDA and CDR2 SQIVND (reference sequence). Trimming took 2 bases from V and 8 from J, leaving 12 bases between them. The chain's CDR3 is CASSIIGRDGYTF. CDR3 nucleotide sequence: TGTGCCAGTAGTATAATCGGTAGGGACGGCTACACCTTC.

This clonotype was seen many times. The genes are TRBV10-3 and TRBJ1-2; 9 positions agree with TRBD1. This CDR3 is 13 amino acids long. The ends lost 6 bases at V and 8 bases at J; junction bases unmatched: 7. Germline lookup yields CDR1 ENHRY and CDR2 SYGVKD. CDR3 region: CAIRGQGIEGYTF. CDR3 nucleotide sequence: TGTGCCATCAGGGGACAGGGAATAGAGGGCTACACCTTC.

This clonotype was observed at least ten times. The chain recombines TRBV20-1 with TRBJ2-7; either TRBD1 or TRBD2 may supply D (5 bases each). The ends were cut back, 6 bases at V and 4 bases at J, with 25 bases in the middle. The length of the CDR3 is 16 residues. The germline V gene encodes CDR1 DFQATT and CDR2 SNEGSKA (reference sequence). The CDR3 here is CSAEGLGLPNPYEQYF. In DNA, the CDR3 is TGCAGTGCCGAGGGGTTAGGGCTCCCAAACCCTTACGAGCAGTACTTC.

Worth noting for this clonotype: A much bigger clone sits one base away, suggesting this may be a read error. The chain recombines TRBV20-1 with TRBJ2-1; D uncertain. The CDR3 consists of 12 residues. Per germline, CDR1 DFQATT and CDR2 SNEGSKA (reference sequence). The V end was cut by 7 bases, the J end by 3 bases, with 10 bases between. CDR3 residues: CSVCEFYNEQFF. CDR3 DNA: TGCAGTGTCTGCGAGTTCTACAATGAGCAGTTCTTC.

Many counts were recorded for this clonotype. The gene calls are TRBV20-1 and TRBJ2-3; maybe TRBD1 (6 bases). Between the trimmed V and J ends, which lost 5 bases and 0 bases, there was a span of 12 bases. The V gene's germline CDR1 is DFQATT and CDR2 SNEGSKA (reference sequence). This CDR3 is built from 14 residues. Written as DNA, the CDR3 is TGCAGTGCTGGGGGCGGCGGGAGCACAGATACGCAGTATTTT. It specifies CSAGGGGSTDTQYF.

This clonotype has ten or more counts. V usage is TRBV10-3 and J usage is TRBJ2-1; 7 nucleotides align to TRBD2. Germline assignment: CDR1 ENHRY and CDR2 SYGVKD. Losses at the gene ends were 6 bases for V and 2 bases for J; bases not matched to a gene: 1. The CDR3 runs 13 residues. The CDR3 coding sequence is TGTGCCATCAGCCTAGCGGCCTACAATGAGCAGTTCTTC. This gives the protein CAISLAAYNEQFF.

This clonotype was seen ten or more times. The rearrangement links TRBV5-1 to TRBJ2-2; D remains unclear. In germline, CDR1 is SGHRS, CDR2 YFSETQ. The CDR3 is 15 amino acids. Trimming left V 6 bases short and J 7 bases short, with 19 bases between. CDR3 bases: TGCGCCAGCACCCGTGGGCTCTCCGGAAACGGGGAGCTGTTTTTT. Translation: CASTRGLSGNGELFF.

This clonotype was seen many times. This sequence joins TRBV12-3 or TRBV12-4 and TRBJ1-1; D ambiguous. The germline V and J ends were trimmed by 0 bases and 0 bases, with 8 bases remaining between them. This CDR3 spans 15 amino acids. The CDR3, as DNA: TGTGCCAGCAGTTTAGCGGGAGTTATGAACACTGAAGCTTTCTTT. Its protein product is CASSLAGVMNTEAFF.

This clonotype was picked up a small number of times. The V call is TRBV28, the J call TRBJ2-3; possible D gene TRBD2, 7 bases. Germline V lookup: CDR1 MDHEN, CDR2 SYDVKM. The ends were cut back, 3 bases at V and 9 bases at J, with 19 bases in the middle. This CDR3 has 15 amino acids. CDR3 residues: CASSFSREGGRTQYF. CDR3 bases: TGTGCCAGCAGTTTTTCCAGGGAGGGGGGAAGGACGCAGTATTTT.